This T cell receptor beta chain originates from a study of T cells in Graves' hyperthyroidism and ophthalmopathy. Exclusions: uncontrolled infection, other autoimmune disease, pregnancy, lactation. Predating any ophthalmopathy symptoms, the blood sample was taken at first hyperthyroidism diagnosis. The PBMCs had their origin in around 9.1 ml of fresh peripheral blood. V was trimmed by 2 bases and J by 0 bases, leaving 14 bases between them. Germline CDR1 and CDR2: MNHEY and SMNVEV (reference sequence). This CDR3 comprises 17 residues. From RNA transcripts, TCR beta CDR3 regions were amplified. The HTBI set primed first-round TCR CDR3 RT-PCR. TCRdb processed the multiplex PCR reads anew with MiXCR; each CDR3 protein has one entry. The sample includes approximately 720,000 distinct CDR3 sequences, roughly a sixth of them seen just once.

The chain recombines TRBV27 with TRBJ2-1; unclear D gene. The material sequenced was blood. This receptor was obtained from a woman in her forties or fifties with Graves' hyperthyroidism that later progressed to Graves' ophthalmopathy. For the CDR3, the DNA is TGTGCCAGCAGTTTAGAGTTTACGGCGAGCTCCTACAATGAGCAGTTCTTC. Translated: CASSLEFTASSYNEQFF.